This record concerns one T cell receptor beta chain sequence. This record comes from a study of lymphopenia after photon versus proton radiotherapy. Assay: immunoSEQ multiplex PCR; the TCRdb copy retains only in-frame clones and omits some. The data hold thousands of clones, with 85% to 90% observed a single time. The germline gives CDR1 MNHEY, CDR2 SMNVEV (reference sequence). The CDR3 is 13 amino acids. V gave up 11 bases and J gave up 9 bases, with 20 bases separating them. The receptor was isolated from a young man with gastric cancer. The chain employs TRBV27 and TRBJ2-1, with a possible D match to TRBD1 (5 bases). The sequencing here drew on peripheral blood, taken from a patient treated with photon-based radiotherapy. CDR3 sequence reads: CASRAPRWGEQFF. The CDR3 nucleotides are TGTGCCTCCAGGGCTCCACGTTGGGGTGAGCAGTTCTTC.